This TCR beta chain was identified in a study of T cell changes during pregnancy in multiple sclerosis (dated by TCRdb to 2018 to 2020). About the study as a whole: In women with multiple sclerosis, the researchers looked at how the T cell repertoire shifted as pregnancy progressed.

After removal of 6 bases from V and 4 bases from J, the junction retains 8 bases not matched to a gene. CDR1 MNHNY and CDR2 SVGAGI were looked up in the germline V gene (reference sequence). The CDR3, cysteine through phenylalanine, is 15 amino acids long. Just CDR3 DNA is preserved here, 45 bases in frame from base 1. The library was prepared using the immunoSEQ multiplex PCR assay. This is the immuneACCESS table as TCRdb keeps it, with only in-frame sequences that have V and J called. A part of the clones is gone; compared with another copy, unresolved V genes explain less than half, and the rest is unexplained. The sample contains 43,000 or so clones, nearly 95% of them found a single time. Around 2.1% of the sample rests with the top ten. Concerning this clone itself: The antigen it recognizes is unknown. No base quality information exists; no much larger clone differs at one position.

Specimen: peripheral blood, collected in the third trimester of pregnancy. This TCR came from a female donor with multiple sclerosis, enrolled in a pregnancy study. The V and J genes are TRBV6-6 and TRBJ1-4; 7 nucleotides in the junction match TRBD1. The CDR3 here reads CASSKTGVVNEKLFF. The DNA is TGTGCCAGCAGCAAAACAGGGGTGGTTAATGAAAAACTGTTTTTT.